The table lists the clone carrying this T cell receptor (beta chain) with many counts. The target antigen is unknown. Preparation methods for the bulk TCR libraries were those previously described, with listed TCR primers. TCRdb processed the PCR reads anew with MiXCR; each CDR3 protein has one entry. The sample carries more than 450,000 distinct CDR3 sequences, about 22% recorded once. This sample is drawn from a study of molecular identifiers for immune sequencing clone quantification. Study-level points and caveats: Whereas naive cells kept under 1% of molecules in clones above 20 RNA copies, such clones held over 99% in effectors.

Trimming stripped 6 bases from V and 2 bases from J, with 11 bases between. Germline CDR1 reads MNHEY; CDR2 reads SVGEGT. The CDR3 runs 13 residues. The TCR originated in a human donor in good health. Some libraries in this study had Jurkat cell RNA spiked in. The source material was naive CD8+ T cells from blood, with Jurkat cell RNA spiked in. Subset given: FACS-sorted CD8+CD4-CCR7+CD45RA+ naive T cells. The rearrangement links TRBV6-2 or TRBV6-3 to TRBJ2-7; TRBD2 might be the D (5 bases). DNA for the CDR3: TGTGCCAGCAGCCCGGACTTTCCCTACGAGCAGTACTTC. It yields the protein CASSPDFPYEQYF.